The T cell receptor (beta chain) under discussion was sequenced for a study of molecular identifiers for immune sequencing clone quantification. Germline V gene data show CDR1 as MNHEY and CDR2 as SMNVEV (reference sequence). The CDR3 consists of 14 residues. Trimming left V 5 bases short and J 6 bases short, with 17 bases between. TCRdb reprocessed the PCR reads with MiXCR, giving one entry per CDR3 protein. Among about 640,000 distinct CDR3 sequences listed, 15% to 20% were seen once. Sequencing libraries of naive CD8 cells derived from roughly 18,000 to 920,000 sorted cells with 10%, 30% or 50% RNA. Sorted naive CD8 T cells were those defined as CD8+CD4-CCR7+CD45RA+. This clonotype showed up many times.

The sample was naive CD8+ T cells from blood, with Jurkat cell RNA spiked in. The subset: FACS-sorted CD8+CD4-CCR7+CD45RA+ naive T cells. The chain is built from TRBV27 and TRBJ2-7; D possibly corresponds to TRBD2 (6 bases). The TCR sequence derives from a human donor in good health. Some libraries in this study had Jurkat cell RNA spiked in. The CDR3 sequence: CASSPGTRFREQYF. In DNA, the CDR3 is TGTGCCAGCAGTCCCGGGACTCGGTTTCGCGAGCAGTACTTC.